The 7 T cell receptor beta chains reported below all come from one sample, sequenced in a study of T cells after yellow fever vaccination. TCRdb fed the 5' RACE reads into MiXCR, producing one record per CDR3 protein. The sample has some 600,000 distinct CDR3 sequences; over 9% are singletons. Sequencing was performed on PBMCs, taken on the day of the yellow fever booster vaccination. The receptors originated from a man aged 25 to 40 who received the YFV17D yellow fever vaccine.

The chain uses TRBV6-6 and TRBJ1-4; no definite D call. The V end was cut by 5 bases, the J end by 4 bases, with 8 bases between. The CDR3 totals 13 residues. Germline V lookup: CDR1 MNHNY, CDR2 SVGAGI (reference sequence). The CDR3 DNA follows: TGTGCCAGCAGTGCGCATCTTAATGAAAAACTGTTTTTT. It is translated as CASSAHLNEKLFF.

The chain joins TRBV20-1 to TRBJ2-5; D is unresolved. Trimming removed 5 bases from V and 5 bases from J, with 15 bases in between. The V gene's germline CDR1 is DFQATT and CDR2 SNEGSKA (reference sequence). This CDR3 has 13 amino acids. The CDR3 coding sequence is TGCAGTGCTCCCTCTACGTCCCCCGAGACCCAGTACTTC. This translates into CSAPSTSPETQYF.

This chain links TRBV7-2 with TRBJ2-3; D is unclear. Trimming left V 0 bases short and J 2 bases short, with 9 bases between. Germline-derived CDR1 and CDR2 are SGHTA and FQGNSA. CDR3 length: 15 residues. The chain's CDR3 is CASSLAVADTDTQYF. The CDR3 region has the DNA TGTGCCAGCAGCTTAGCCGTGGCAGACACAGATACGCAGTATTTT.

CDR3 sequence reads: CASSLGGWGANVLTF. CDR3 DNA sequence: TGTGCCAGCAGTTTAGGGGGGTGGGGGGCCAACGTCCTGACTTTC. The chain combines TRBV12-3 or TRBV12-4 with TRBJ2-6; D is perhaps TRBD1 or TRBD2 (5 bases each). The CDR3 contains 15 residues. The V end was cut by 1 base, the J end by 4 bases, with 8 bases between.

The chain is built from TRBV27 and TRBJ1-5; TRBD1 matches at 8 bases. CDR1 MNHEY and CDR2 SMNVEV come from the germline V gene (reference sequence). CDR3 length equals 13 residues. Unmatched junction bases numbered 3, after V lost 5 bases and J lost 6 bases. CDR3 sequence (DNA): TGTGCCAGCAGTCCGCAGGGGGCTCAGCCCCAGCATTTT. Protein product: CASSPQGAQPQHF.

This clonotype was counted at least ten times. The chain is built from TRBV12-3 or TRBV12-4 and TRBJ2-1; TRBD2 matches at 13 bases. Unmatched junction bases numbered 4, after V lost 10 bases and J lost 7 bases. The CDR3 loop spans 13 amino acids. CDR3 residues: CATRTSGSNEQFF. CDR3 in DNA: TGTGCCACAAGGACTAGCGGGAGTAATGAGCAGTTCTTC.

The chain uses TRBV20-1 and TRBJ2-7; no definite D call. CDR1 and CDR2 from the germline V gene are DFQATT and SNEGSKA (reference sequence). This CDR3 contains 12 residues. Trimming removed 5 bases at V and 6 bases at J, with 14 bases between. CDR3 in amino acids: CSARRHQSEQYF. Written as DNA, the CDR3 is TGCAGTGCTCGCAGACACCAGTCCGAGCAGTACTTC.